The 10 T cell receptor beta chains below all came from one sample that was sequenced in a study of Tregs in tolerant kidney transplant recipients. The nonmyeloablative bone marrow transplants came from related graft donors, with transient mixed chimerism. This table comes from immunoSEQ multiplex PCR, and its TCRdb copy is limited to in-frame clones, with some not included. The sample lists about 81,000 clones, about 91% occurring once. This material consisted of CD4+ T cells from blood (PBMCs), taken 24 months after the transplant. The receptors originated from a human patient who received a combined kidney and bone marrow transplant. The graft donor may account for some of the T cells.

This chain uses TRBV5-1 with TRBJ2-2; TRBD1 matches at 10 bases. The CDR3 sequence is 15 residues long. With 4 bases clipped from V and 7 bases from J, the junction kept 7 bases outside the gene matches. Germline V gene sequence: CDR1 SGHRS, CDR2 YFSETQ. CDR3 sequence: CASSERQGAIGELFF. The DNA for the CDR3 is TGCGCCAGCAGCGAGAGACAGGGGGCTATCGGGGAGCTGTTTTTT.

The V call is TRBV7-9, the J call TRBJ1-4, with 9 positions matching TRBD1. J lost 6 bases, V lost 5 bases, and 10 bases had no gene match. The CDR3 has 16 amino acids. Germline loops: CDR1 SEHNR, CDR2 FQNEAQ (reference sequence). For the CDR3, the DNA is TGTGCCAGCAGCCTACTCGCCGGGACAGGGTATGAAAAACTGTTTTTT. Translation gives CASSLLAGTGYEKLFF.

The chain is built from TRBV9 and TRBJ2-7; D gene unclear. The CDR3 covers 14 residues. The germline V gene has CDR1 SGDLS and CDR2 YYNGEE. Trimming left V 4 bases short and J 5 bases short, with 16 bases between. CDR3 residues: CASSPARLTNEQYF. The CDR3 DNA follows: TGTGCCAGCAGCCCTGCCAGGCTTACCAACGAGCAGTACTTC. The full variable domain, its missing parts supplied by reference TRBV9 and TRBJ2-7, is DSGVTQTPKHLITATGQRVTLRCSPRSGDLSVYWYQQSLDQGLQFLIQYYNGEERAKGNILERFSAQQFPDLHSELNLSSLELGDSALYFCASSPARLTNEQYFGPGTRLTVT.

The chain employs TRBV7-2 and TRBJ2-2; 10 bases are shared with TRBD2. With V trimmed by 5 bases and J by 1 base, 4 bases remained unmatched. The CDR3 is made up of 16 amino acids. Per germline, CDR1 SGHTA and CDR2 FQGNSA. Written as DNA, the CDR3 is TGTGCCAGCAGCATTAGACTAGCGGGGAACACCGGGGAGCTGTTTTTT. It translates to CASSIRLAGNTGELFF. Drawing the rest from reference TRBV7-2 and TRBJ2-2, the complete variable domain is GAGVSQSPSNKVTEKGKDVELRCDPISGHTALYWYRQSLGQGLEFLIYFQGNSAPDKSGLPSDRFSAERTGGSVSTLTIQRTQQEDSAVYLCASSIRLAGNTGELFFGEGSRLTVL.

The chain links TRBV4-1 to TRBJ2-2; TRBD1 matches at 8 bases. V dropped 0 bases and J dropped 8; count of bases not matched to a gene: 8. This CDR3 region has 16 residues. Germline V gives CDR1 MGHRA, CDR2 YSYEKL. This chain's CDR3 is CASSQEKGQVRGELFF. In DNA form, the CDR3 reads TGCGCCAGCAGCCAAGAAAAGGGACAGGTCCGAGGGGAGCTGTTTTTT.

The rearrangement joins TRBV15 to TRBJ2-5; D perhaps matches TRBD2 (6 bases). The CDR3 extends over 16 amino acids. Trimming left V 4 bases short and J 3 bases short, with 18 bases between. CDR1 is LNHNV and CDR2 is YYDKDF in the germline V gene (reference sequence). The CDR3 region is CATSISSLASKETQYF. DNA for the CDR3: TGTGCCACCAGCATAAGCTCACTAGCTTCCAAAGAGACCCAGTACTTC.

The V and J genes are TRBV4-1 and TRBJ2-3; 15 bases match TRBD2. Losses at the gene ends were 4 bases for V and 4 bases for J; bases not matched to a gene: 9. Germline CDR1 MGHRA, CDR2 YSYEKL. The CDR3 runs 18 residues. DNA for the CDR3: TGCGCCAGCAGCCGCAGGGGGACTAGCGGGGGGAGCGCAGATACGCAGTATTTT. Its translation: CASSRRGTSGGSADTQYF.

The chain couples TRBV4-2 to TRBJ1-5; the match to TRBD1 covers 7 bases. Germline V gene data show CDR1 as LGHNA and CDR2 as YNFKEQ. The CDR3 extends over 15 amino acids. Unmatched junction bases numbered 7, after V lost 5 bases and J lost 3 bases. The CDR3 DNA reads as TGTGCCAGCAGCATCAGGGGGGTGGCCAATCAGCCCCAGCATTTT. Translation gives CASSIRGVANQPQHF.

The gene calls are TRBV29-1 and TRBJ2-5; D possibly corresponds to TRBD1 (5 bases). Between the trimmed V and J ends, which lost 3 bases and 5 bases, there was a span of 7 bases. Germline V gives CDR1 SQVTM, CDR2 ANQGSEA. The CDR3 is 11 residues long. The CDR3 loop reads CSVDRVETQYF. CDR3 DNA: TGCAGCGTTGACAGGGTTGAGACCCAGTACTTC.

The CDR3 sequence: CASSLGTGSWETQYF. The DNA for the CDR3 is TGTGCCAGCTCACTCGGGACAGGGTCCTGGGAGACCCAGTACTTC. The chain has TRBV18 and TRBJ2-5; the match to TRBD1 covers 9 bases. The germline CDR1 and CDR2 sequences are KGHSH and LQKENI. Germline trimming cut 4 bases from V and 5 bases from J; bases unmatched to any gene: 8. The CDR3 consists of 15 residues.